Listed below are T cell receptor beta chains from one sample, sequenced in a study of T cell repertoires in ileal Crohn's disease. Clones were read by immunoSEQ multiplex PCR, and TCRdb kept only the in-frame ones, dropping some. The sample shows about 18,000 clones, about 70% of them seen only once. Sequences were obtained from ileal tissue. The receptors come from an adult with Crohn's disease. CDR3s include the opening cysteine and the closing phenylalanine or tryptophan. Fields, in order: D gene, J gene, clone size, V gene, CDR3 DNA, CDR3 protein. A D gene is named only where the DNA matches it firmly. The size entry is marked missing in some rows and otherwise reads once, few, many or a size class.

d_gene: -; j_gene: TRBJ1-1; abundance: -; v_gene: TRBV5-1; CDR3nt: TGCGCCAGCAGCCCCGGACAGTCTTACACTGAAGCTTTCTTT; CDR3aa: CASSPGQSYTEAFF
d_gene: -; j_gene: TRBJ2-7; abundance: -; v_gene: TRBV7-9; CDR3nt: TGTGCCAGCAGTAAGACAGTGGCCTACGAGCAGTACTTC; CDR3aa: CASSKTVAYEQYF
d_gene: TRBD2; j_gene: TRBJ2-7; abundance: few; v_gene: TRBV7-9; CDR3nt: TGTGCCAGCAGCTTAGCGGACGGGAGGGCCGCCTACGAGCAGTACTTC; CDR3aa: CASSLADGRAAYEQYF
d_gene: -; j_gene: TRBJ1-5; abundance: -; v_gene: TRBV4-3; CDR3nt: TGCGCCAGCAGCCAAGATAGGAATCAGCCCCAGCATTTT; CDR3aa: CASSQDRNQPQHF
d_gene: TRBD1; j_gene: TRBJ1-3; abundance: -; v_gene: TRBV6-6; CDR3nt: TGTGCCAGCAGTGCGACAGGGCGAGGAAACACCATATATTTT; CDR3aa: CASSATGRGNTIYF
d_gene: -; j_gene: TRBJ2-3; abundance: -; v_gene: TRBV7-2; CDR3nt: TGTGCCAGCAGCTTCAGGGTCTCCGCTAGCACAGATACGCAGTATTTT; CDR3aa: CASSFRVSASTDTQYF
d_gene: -; j_gene: TRBJ2-7; abundance: -; v_gene: TRBV13; CDR3nt: TGTGCCAGCAGCTTAGGCTCGGGAGCGAACGAGCAGTACTTC; CDR3aa: CASSLGSGANEQYF
d_gene: -; j_gene: TRBJ2-3; abundance: -; v_gene: TRBV5-4; CDR3nt: TGTGCCAGCACCCGGGACGTAACAGATACGCAGTATTTT; CDR3aa: CASTRDVTDTQYF
d_gene: -; j_gene: TRBJ1-1; abundance: -; v_gene: TRBV2; CDR3nt: TGTGCCAGCAGCAACGGGGGGGGGACTGAAGCTTTCTTT; CDR3aa: CASSNGGGTEAFF
d_gene: -; j_gene: TRBJ1-1; abundance: medium-sized; v_gene: TRBV18; CDR3nt: TGTGCCAGCTCACCACCGGCTCGTACAAACGAAGCTTTCTTT; CDR3aa: CASSPPARTNEAFF
d_gene: TRBD1; j_gene: TRBJ2-5; abundance: -; v_gene: TRBV4-1; CDR3nt: TGCGCCAGCAGCCATGGTCCGGGACAGGGTCCGGAGACCCAGTACTTC; CDR3aa: CASSHGPGQGPETQYF
d_gene: -; j_gene: TRBJ2-7; abundance: medium-sized; v_gene: TRBV2; CDR3nt: TGTGCCAGCAGTGAATTTGGCGAGCAGTACTTC; CDR3aa: CASSEFGEQYF
d_gene: TRBD2; j_gene: TRBJ2-7; abundance: -; v_gene: TRBV28; CDR3nt: TGTGCCAGCAGCTCTGGGGGGAGGGCCTGGGAGCAGTACTTC; CDR3aa: CASSSGGRAWEQYF
d_gene: TRBD2; j_gene: TRBJ2-3; abundance: -; v_gene: TRBV5-3; CDR3nt: TGTGCCAGAAGCTGGAAACTCCTTAGCGGGAAGGTAGATACGCAGTATTTT; CDR3aa: CARSWKLLSGKVDTQYF
d_gene: -; j_gene: TRBJ2-7; abundance: -; v_gene: TRBV7-2; CDR3nt: TGTGCCAGCAGCTTGAACGGAGCTAGCTCCACCTACGAGCAGTACTTC; CDR3aa: CASSLNGASSTYEQYF
d_gene: -; j_gene: TRBJ2-7; abundance: -; v_gene: TRBV10-3; CDR3nt: TGTGCCATCAGTGAGTCGAACGAGCAGTACTTC; CDR3aa: CAISESNEQYF
d_gene: TRBD2; j_gene: TRBJ2-4; abundance: -; v_gene: TRBV5-1; CDR3nt: TGCGCCAGCAGCACAGCACCCTTGGGGGGGGGAAACATTCAGTACTTC; CDR3aa: CASSTAPLGGGNIQYF
d_gene: -; j_gene: TRBJ1-2; abundance: few; v_gene: TRBV7-2; CDR3nt: TGTGCCAGCGGATTAACTTGGGGCTACACCTTC; CDR3aa: CASGLTWGYTF
d_gene: -; j_gene: TRBJ2-7; abundance: -; v_gene: TRBV5-6; CDR3nt: TGTGCCAGCATGGACAGCTACGAGCAGTACTTC; CDR3aa: CASMDSYEQYF
d_gene: -; j_gene: TRBJ1-5; abundance: -; v_gene: TRBV6-5; CDR3nt: TGTGCCAGCAGTTGGGACCTGGGCAAGCCCCAGCATTTT; CDR3aa: CASSWDLGKPQHF
d_gene: -; j_gene: TRBJ1-2; abundance: -; v_gene: TRBV7-8; CDR3nt: TGTGCCAGCAGCTTCCTACGAGGTGGCTACACCTTC; CDR3aa: CASSFLRGGYTF
d_gene: -; j_gene: TRBJ2-7; abundance: -; v_gene: TRBV5-8; CDR3nt: TGTGCCAGCAGCTGGGACAACTACGAGCAGTACTTC; CDR3aa: CASSWDNYEQYF
d_gene: TRBD1; j_gene: TRBJ1-2; abundance: -; v_gene: TRBV19; CDR3nt: TGTGCCAGTAGTCTATATGGGACAGGGGGAAGGGGCTACTATGGCTACACCTTC; CDR3aa: CASSLYGTGGRGYYGYTF
d_gene: -; j_gene: TRBJ2-1; abundance: -; v_gene: TRBV15; CDR3nt: TGTGCCACCAGCAGAGATCGAGACCCCGGGAATGAGCAGTTCTTC; CDR3aa: CATSRDRDPGNEQFF
d_gene: -; j_gene: TRBJ1-2; abundance: -; v_gene: TRBV13; CDR3nt: TGTGCCAGCAGCTTAAGACGAGCCAACTATGGCTACACCTTC; CDR3aa: CASSLRRANYGYTF
d_gene: TRBD1; j_gene: TRBJ2-7; abundance: -; v_gene: TRBV5-3; CDR3nt: TGTGCCAGAAGCTCTACAGGGGACGAGCAGTACTTC; CDR3aa: CARSSTGDEQYF
d_gene: -; j_gene: TRBJ1-4; abundance: -; v_gene: TRBV5-1; CDR3nt: TGCGCCAGCAGCTCACCGGGACGGAACAGGGAAAAACTGTTTTTT; CDR3aa: CASSSPGRNREKLFF
d_gene: -; j_gene: TRBJ2-2; abundance: once; v_gene: TRBV11-2; CDR3nt: TGTGCCAGCAGCTTAGATTTCGGGTGGGGTTCCACCGGGGAGCTGTTTTTT; CDR3aa: CASSLDFGWGSTGELFF
d_gene: TRBD2; j_gene: TRBJ2-1; abundance: -; v_gene: TRBV2; CDR3nt: TGTGCCAGCAGTGAGATATTCGGGGGGGGCCCCAATGAGCAGTTCTTC; CDR3aa: CASSEIFGGGPNEQFF
d_gene: -; j_gene: TRBJ1-1; abundance: -; v_gene: TRBV27; CDR3nt: TGTGCCAGCAGGGTCTTGCGGGGCACTGAAGCTTTCTTT; CDR3aa: CASRVLRGTEAFF
d_gene: -; j_gene: TRBJ1-2; abundance: -; v_gene: TRBV19; CDR3nt: TGTGCCAGTAGTGCCCCCCAATCGACTGACTATGGCTACACCTTC; CDR3aa: CASSAPQSTDYGYTF
d_gene: -; j_gene: TRBJ2-1; abundance: -; v_gene: TRBV13; CDR3nt: TGTGCCAGCAGGGATGGACCGGACGCCTTTAATGAGCAGTTCTTC; CDR3aa: CASRDGPDAFNEQFF
d_gene: TRBD2; j_gene: TRBJ2-5; abundance: once; v_gene: TRBV9; CDR3nt: TGTGCCAGCAGCGTAGGGAGGCTAGCGGATAAAGAGACCCAGTACTTC; CDR3aa: CASSVGRLADKETQYF
d_gene: -; j_gene: TRBJ1-2; abundance: -; v_gene: TRBV6-1; CDR3nt: TGTGCCAGCAGTGATGGGGTCCCCACGTATGGCTACACCTTC; CDR3aa: CASSDGVPTYGYTF
d_gene: -; j_gene: TRBJ2-1; abundance: -; v_gene: TRBV11-3; CDR3nt: TGTGCCAGCAGCTTAATGGCGAGCAATGAGCAGTTCTTC; CDR3aa: CASSLMASNEQFF
d_gene: -; j_gene: TRBJ2-3; abundance: -; v_gene: TRBV4-3; CDR3nt: TGCGCCAGCAGCCAAGAGTTAGGGGCGGTGGGCACAGATACGCAGTATTTT; CDR3aa: CASSQELGAVGTDTQYF
d_gene: -; j_gene: TRBJ1-1; abundance: -; v_gene: TRBV28; CDR3nt: TGTGCCAGCAGTTCAATCCACGGGTTAATGAACACTGAAGCTTTCTTT; CDR3aa: CASSSIHGLMNTEAFF
d_gene: -; j_gene: TRBJ1-5; abundance: -; v_gene: TRBV6-1; CDR3nt: TGTGCCAGCAGTATGGGAGTGAGTCAGCCCCAGCATTTT; CDR3aa: CASSMGVSQPQHF
d_gene: TRBD2; j_gene: TRBJ2-5; abundance: -; v_gene: TRBV5-1; CDR3nt: TGCGCCAGCAGCTGGGGCCTCACGTGGACTAGCGGGCAAGAGACCCAGTACTTC; CDR3aa: CASSWGLTWTSGQETQYF
d_gene: -; j_gene: TRBJ1-1; abundance: -; v_gene: TRBV5-4; CDR3nt: TGTGCCAGCAGCGGGACCACTGAAGCTTTCTTT; CDR3aa: CASSGTTEAFF
d_gene: TRBD1; j_gene: TRBJ1-4; abundance: -; v_gene: TRBV6-1; CDR3nt: TGTGCCAGCAGTGAAGACAGGGGGCAACGGGAAAAACTGTTTTTT; CDR3aa: CASSEDRGQREKLFF
d_gene: TRBD1; j_gene: TRBJ1-2; abundance: -; v_gene: TRBV6-1; CDR3nt: TGTGCCAGCACCTATGGACAGGGTGTAAACTATGGCTACACCTTC; CDR3aa: CASTYGQGVNYGYTF
d_gene: -; j_gene: TRBJ1-1; abundance: -; v_gene: TRBV29-1; CDR3nt: TGCAGCGTTGATGGGAGGATGAACACTGAAGCTTTCTTT; CDR3aa: CSVDGRMNTEAFF
d_gene: TRBD1; j_gene: TRBJ2-7; abundance: -; v_gene: TRBV6-5; CDR3nt: TGTGCCAGCAGCTCCGGACAGGGGGGGACCTACGAGCAGTACTTC; CDR3aa: CASSSGQGGTYEQYF
d_gene: TRBD2; j_gene: TRBJ2-7; abundance: -; v_gene: TRBV7-8; CDR3nt: TGTGCCAGCAGCTTTGGGACTAGCGACTACGAGCAGTACTTC; CDR3aa: CASSFGTSDYEQYF
d_gene: -; j_gene: TRBJ2-7; abundance: -; v_gene: TRBV11-2; CDR3nt: TGTGCCAGCAGCCCTGGAGGGCCCGACGCCTACGAGCAGTACTTC; CDR3aa: CASSPGGPDAYEQYF
d_gene: -; j_gene: TRBJ1-5; abundance: -; v_gene: TRBV25-1; CDR3nt: TGTGCCAGCAGTCCCGTGACAGATAATCAGCCCCAGCATTTT; CDR3aa: CASSPVTDNQPQHF
d_gene: -; j_gene: TRBJ2-2; abundance: -; v_gene: TRBV11-3; CDR3nt: TGTGCCAGCAGCTCAATCCGCGGGGAGCTGTTTTTT; CDR3aa: CASSSIRGELFF
d_gene: -; j_gene: TRBJ1-4; abundance: -; v_gene: TRBV6-5; CDR3nt: TGTGCCAGCAGTTCCTTGACCCGTTTGTTTTTT; CDR3aa: CASSSLTRLFF
d_gene: TRBD2; j_gene: TRBJ2-7; abundance: -; v_gene: TRBV10-2; CDR3nt: TGCGCCACCAGCCGCGGGGGGGCGTACGAGCAGTACTTC; CDR3aa: CATSRGGAYEQYF
d_gene: -; j_gene: TRBJ1-5; abundance: few; v_gene: TRBV19; CDR3nt: TGTGCCAGTACCACCCTCATCGGACAGCCCCAGCATTTT; CDR3aa: CASTTLIGQPQHF